This T cell receptor (beta chain) was captured in a study of cytomegalovirus exposure and HLA in healthy donors. Study results and caveats: Reported performance of the classifier showed diagnosis of cytomegalovirus status with high specificity and sensitivity. A list of approximately 150 TCR beta chains associated with cytomegalovirus was given. Most TCR sequences were uncommon, yet certain public TCRs appeared in many donors.

Profiled with immunoSEQ multiplex PCR; TCRdb holds only in-frame clones, not every one. The profile shows roughly 150,000 clones, roughly 84% of them singletons. The donors were members of the validation cohort, which comprised 120 subjects and was separate from the first cohort of 730 or so subjects. This clone was found once. Its antigen is as yet unknown. Trimming removed 5 bases from V and 0 bases from J, with 14 bases in between. This CDR3 has 16 amino acids. Germline V gives CDR1 SQVTM, CDR2 ANQGSEA. This sequence originates from a young man in good health and CMV-seropositive. Material: PBMCs. The V gene is TRBV29-1, the J gene TRBJ2-6; D not certain. In DNA, the CDR3 is TGCAGCGTTTTTCGGGTCGTAGGCTCTGGGGCCAACGTCCTGACTTTC. Its protein is CSVFRVVGSGANVLTF.